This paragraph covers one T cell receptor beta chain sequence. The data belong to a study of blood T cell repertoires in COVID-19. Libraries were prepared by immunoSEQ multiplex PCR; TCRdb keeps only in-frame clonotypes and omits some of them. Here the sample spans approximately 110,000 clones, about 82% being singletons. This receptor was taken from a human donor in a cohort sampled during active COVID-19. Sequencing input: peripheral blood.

The CDR3 nucleotides read TGCGCCAGCAGCCACCCTACCGGGACTAGATTTTACAATGAGCAGTTCTTC. Translation gives CASSHPTGTRFYNEQFF. The chain joins TRBV4-1 to TRBJ2-1; 8 positions match TRBD2. The CDR3 has 17 residues. Germline V gives CDR1 MGHRA, CDR2 YSYEKL. Trimming removed 3 bases from V and 4 bases from J; junction bases left unmatched: 11.